This T cell receptor (beta chain) was profiled in a study of low-dose radiotherapy and immunotherapy resistance in tumors. Across the whole study: The fractionation for Cohort 1 was 0.5 Gy per fraction every 2 weeks, totaling 6.5 Gy. On an every-two-weeks schedule, patients received intravenous nivolumab 240 mg, along with ipilimumab 1 mg/kg every six weeks.

This clonotype has a count of ten or more. Noted time point: after trial treatment. Treatment specified: LDRT plus nivolumab, ipilimumab, low-dose cyclophosphamide and aspirin (RACIN trial). Primers targeting TRAV and TRBV primed first-strand cDNA, covering alpha and beta chains. Using a constant-region primer together with a V-primer adapter, TCRs were subjected to about 20 PCR cycles of amplification. TCRdb re-called the reads with MiXCR, one entry per CDR3 protein. The sample has roughly 40,000 distinct CDR3 sequences; around 25% are singletons. CDR3 length equals 15 residues. The ends lost 7 bases at V and 2 bases at J; junction bases unmatched: 7. Germline V gene data show CDR1 as MNHEY and CDR2 as SVGEGT.

The material sequenced was PBMCs, taken after low-dose radiotherapy plus immunotherapy. This TCR was recovered from a male donor with prostate cancer. The rearrangement links TRBV6-2 or TRBV6-3 to TRBJ2-3; 9 bases align to TRBD2. The DNA for the CDR3 is TGTGCCAGCAAACCTAGCGGGGCCTTCACAGATACGCAGTATTTT. Its protein product is CASKPSGAFTDTQYF.